This T cell receptor beta chain was sequenced during a study of T cell repertoires in cytomegalovirus infection (dated by TCRdb to about 2019). About the full investigation: Because public TCR beta signatures pointed to carriage of CMV infection together with the matching HLA type, the HLA type of each donor mattered for the analysis. Overall results and qualifications from the work: Carriers of CMV infection plus the relevant HLA type were discriminated by the cumulative frequency of public TCR beta family members in the study cohort and in an independent 352-donor cohort. In the ex vivo response, HLA-C-restricted CMV-specific TCR beta clonotypes were dominant, and in two of eight donors the single most frequent clonotype came from this HLA-C-restricted group.

Details on this clonotype: Its recognized antigen is unknown. Base qualities are not provided; no much larger clone lies one nucleotide away.

These reads were obtained on an Illumina HiSeq 1500. The raw public reads went through TCRdb reprocessing: fastp at Q25, MiXCR clone calling, in-frame beta chains kept. Merged by CDR3 protein, the rows form single entries marked with the most common genes and DNA. The sample includes 310,000 or so distinct CDR3 sequences, with roughly 16% observed a single time. In total, the top ten clones hold 12% of the sample. The material sequenced was PBMCs. The TCR was taken from a human donor in good health (CMV status not recorded). Some clones in this sample may be carry-over from other donors' samples.

The sequence in DNA is TGTGCCAGCAGCTCACTGCCGGGACAGGATGAAGCTTTCTTT. Its protein reads: CASSSLPGQDEAFF. The sequence joins TRBV11-2 to TRBJ1-1; the junction holds 8 bases that match TRBD1. CDR1 and CDR2, looked up from the germline V gene, are SGHAT and FQNNGV. Trimmed from V: 4 bases; trimmed from J: 7 bases; junction bases lacking a gene match: 8. Spanning cysteine to phenylalanine, the CDR3 consists of 14 amino acids. The DNA shown is the 42-base CDR3, in frame from base 1.